This TCR beta chain was captured by sequencing in a study of early T cells in non-severe SARS-CoV-2 infection. V was clipped by 6 bases and J by 1 base; unmatched bases: 2. The CDR3 is made up of 14 amino acids. Germline lookup yields CDR1 SQVTM and CDR2 ANQGSEA. There are many counts of this clonotype. Via MiXCR, TCRdb re-called the 5' RACE reads, giving one row per CDR3 protein. The table has some 40,000 distinct CDR3 sequences, roughly 4% seen once. The sample consisted of whole blood. This sequence joins TRBV29-1 and TRBJ2-3, with TRBD2 matching 12 bases. The clonotype originates from an adult who was a healthcare worker with PCR-confirmed SARS-CoV-2 infection or an uninfected control (not recorded which). CDR3 amino acids: CSVRLAGGTDTQYF. CDR3 coding DNA: TGCAGCGTGAGACTAGCGGGAGGCACAGATACGCAGTATTTT.